Shown below are 28 T cell receptor beta chains from a single sample sequenced in a study of cytomegalovirus exposure and HLA in healthy donors. 13 Jbeta primers and 60 Vbeta primers were used for the PCR. The protocol was immunoSEQ multiplex PCR, while the TCRdb copy is restricted to in-frame clones and leaves out a portion. This sample lists under 90,000 clones; its ten largest clones have approximately 15%. Source material: PBMCs. These receptors were obtained from a man aged 50 to 60 in good health and CMV-seropositive.

This sequence joins TRBV18 and TRBJ2-6, with D possibly being TRBD1 (6 bases). CDR1 is KGHSH, CDR2 LQKENI, per germline. V was pared by 6 bases and J by 2 bases, with 11 bases between. This CDR3 contains 15 residues. The CDR3 loop is CASSQQGPGANVLTF. Here the CDR3 DNA reads TGTGCCAGCTCTCAACAGGGCCCTGGGGCCAACGTCCTGACTTTC. The complete variable domain, with remaining parts taken from reference TRBV18 and TRBJ2-6, reads NAGVMQNPRHLVRRRGQEARLRCSPMKGHSHVYWYRQLPEEGLKFMVYLQKENIIDESGMPKERFSAEFPKEGPSILRIQQVVRGDSAAYFCASSQQGPGANVLTFGAGSRLTVL.

This chain joins TRBV6-5 and TRBJ2-1; 7 nucleotides match TRBD1. Germline values: CDR1 MNHEY, CDR2 SVGAGI. There are 16 residues in the CDR3. V gave up 0 bases and J gave up 6 bases; unmatched junction bases: 8. The CDR3 loop is CASSYSRGGRGNEQFF. In DNA form, the CDR3 reads TGTGCCAGCAGTTACTCGAGAGGGGGCAGGGGCAATGAGCAGTTCTTC.

The chain joins TRBV10-3 to TRBJ2-1; the D is unclear. There are 10 residues in the CDR3. Germline values: CDR1 ENHRY, CDR2 SYGVKD. V was shortened by 8 bases and J by 8 bases, with 7 bases between the two germline ends. CDR3 DNA: TGTGCCATCGGTGGAGATGAGCAGTTCTTC. Amino acid sequence: CAIGGDEQFF.

The chain has TRBV4-2 and TRBJ2-1, with D possibly TRBD2 on 5 matching bases. The CDR3 length is 15 residues. Germline CDR1 and CDR2: LGHNA and YNFKEQ. Trimming shortened V by 1 base and J by 5 bases, and 12 bases separated the two germline ends. The CDR3 region has the DNA TGTGCCAGCAGCCAAGTTGGCCCTAGCCACAATGAGCAGTTCTTC. It specifies CASSQVGPSHNEQFF.

V and J are TRBV7-9 and TRBJ2-7; TRBD2 might be the D (5 bases). Germline-derived CDR1 and CDR2 are SEHNR and FQNEAQ (reference sequence). CDR3 length: 14 residues. Trimming shortened V by 6 bases and J by 4 bases, and 16 bases separated the two germline ends. In DNA, the CDR3 is TGTGCCAGCAGGCAAACGGGGTCGTCTTACGAGCAGTACTTC. This gives the protein CASRQTGSSYEQYF.

The J gene is TRBJ2-5, the V gene TRBV5-4; TRBD2 agrees at 10 bases. Germline CDR1 SGHNT, CDR2 YYREEE (reference sequence). Germline trimming cut 1 base from V and 4 bases from J; bases unmatched to any gene: 1. There are 14 residues in the CDR3. The CDR3 nucleotides read TGTGCCAGCAGCTTGACTAGCGGGGTAGAGACCCAGTACTTC. The encoded protein is CASSLTSGVETQYF.

This rearrangement joins TRBV7-9 to TRBJ1-1, with TRBD1 identical over 7 bases. Looked up from germline, CDR1 is SEHNR and CDR2 is FQNEAQ (reference sequence). CDR3 length equals 14 residues. The V segment lost 1 base and the J segment 5 bases; nucleotides outside the gene matches: 4. CDR3 protein: CASSLGQGETEAFF. The DNA for the CDR3 is TGTGCCAGCAGCTTAGGCCAGGGGGAAACTGAAGCTTTCTTT.

This chain links TRBV5-4 with TRBJ1-1, with TRBD1 matching over 9 bases. Per the germline V gene, CDR1 is SGHNT and CDR2 is YYREEE (reference sequence). The V segment lost 4 bases and the J segment 4 bases; nucleotides outside the gene matches: 14. This CDR3 contains 17 residues. The CDR3 nucleotides read TGTGCCAGCAGCCCGGTTCGGGACAGGGCTTTGAGCACTGAAGCTTTCTTT. It translates to CASSPVRDRALSTEAFF.

The V call is TRBV4-1, the J call TRBJ2-3, with 12 positions matching TRBD2. Germline V gene data show CDR1 as MGHRA and CDR2 as YSYEKL. There are 19 residues in the CDR3. With V trimmed by 0 bases and J by 1 base, 8 bases remained unmatched. CDR3 loop: CASSQDRGLAGSGTDTQYF. CDR3 coding DNA: TGCGCCAGCAGCCAAGATCGAGGACTAGCGGGATCAGGCACAGATACGCAGTATTTT.

V gene TRBV7-2 combines with J gene TRBJ2-7, with TRBD2 matching 9 bases. There are 15 residues in the CDR3. V lost 3 bases and J lost 3; bases outside the gene matches: 6. CDR1 and CDR2 from the germline V gene are SGHTA and FQGNSA. CDR3 amino acids: CASSFLAGKLYEQYF. In DNA, the CDR3 is TGTGCCAGCAGCTTCCTAGCGGGAAAACTCTACGAGCAGTACTTC.

The chain joins TRBV5-6 to TRBJ1-2, with D possibly TRBD1 on 5 matching bases. Germline CDR1 and CDR2: SGHDT and YYEEEE. The CDR3 is made up of 14 amino acids. V was shortened by 0 bases and J by 8 bases, with 14 bases between the two germline ends. CDR3 sequence (DNA): TGTGCCAGCAGCTTGGGGAGGGGCTTAAAAGGCTACACCTTC. This sequence encodes CASSLGRGLKGYTF. Filled out from reference TRBV5-6 and TRBJ1-2, the complete variable domain reads DAGVTQSPTHLIKTRGQQVTLRCSPKSGHDTVSWYQQALGQGPQFIFQYYEEEERQRGNFPDRFSGHQFPNYSSELNVNALLLGDSALYLCASSLGRGLKGYTFGSGTRLTVV.

The chain combines TRBV2 with TRBJ2-3; 11 nucleotides match TRBD2. V was clipped by 1 base and J by 7 bases; unmatched bases: 7. Per the germline V gene, CDR1 is SNHLY and CDR2 is FYNNEI. This CDR3 is built from 16 residues. CDR3 in DNA: TGTGCCAGCAGTGAAGGTACTAGCGGGAGTGCGTATACGCAGTATTTT. Its protein is CASSEGTSGSAYTQYF.

J is TRBJ2-3 and V is TRBV7-9; 7 bases match TRBD2. Germline V lookup: CDR1 SEHNR, CDR2 FQNEAQ (reference sequence). Trimming took 5 bases from V and 0 from J; bases not matched to a gene: 8. The CDR3 runs 16 residues. In DNA form, the CDR3 reads TGTGCCAGCAGCCCCCGACTAGCAACTAGCACAGATACGCAGTATTTT. Its translation: CASSPRLATSTDTQYF.

This chain connects TRBV25-1 to TRBJ2-7; 7 bases agree with TRBD2. The V segment lost 4 bases and the J segment 4 bases; nucleotides outside the gene matches: 4. This CDR3 contains 13 residues. Germline V CDR1 and CDR2: MGHDK, SYGVNS. CDR3 sequence reads: CASSVSGTYEQYF. The CDR3, as DNA: TGTGCCAGCAGTGTGAGCGGGACGTACGAGCAGTACTTC.

CDR3 nucleotides: TGTGCCAGCTCCCGGCAGGCCTTAACGAGCGGGGAGCTGTTTTTT. It translates to CASSRQALTSGELFF. This chain joins TRBV25-1 and TRBJ2-2, with unresolved D. The germline V gene has CDR1 MGHDK and CDR2 SYGVNS. V gave up 8 bases and J gave up 7 bases, with 20 bases separating them. This CDR3 contains 15 residues.

The V call is TRBV2, the J call TRBJ1-2; 9 bases line up with TRBD1. Trimming removed 7 bases from V and 6 bases from J; junction bases left unmatched: 6. The germline gives CDR1 SNHLY, CDR2 FYNNEI. CDR3 size: 13 residues. CDR3 sequence reads: CASKVGQGNGYTF. The CDR3 DNA follows: TGTGCCAGCAAGGTGGGACAGGGTAATGGCTACACCTTC.

V usage is TRBV30 and J usage is TRBJ2-3, with 8 bases lining up with TRBD2. The CDR3 runs 15 residues. Germline trimming cut 0 bases from V and 6 bases from J; bases unmatched to any gene: 8. The germline gives CDR1 GTSNPN, CDR2 SVGIG (reference sequence). The chain's CDR3 is CAWSVGSGAGDTQYF. The CDR3 DNA sequence: TGTGCCTGGAGTGTGGGTAGCGGGGCCGGGGATACGCAGTATTTT.

This CDR3 is CASSQGPQDQPQHF. CDR3 coding DNA: TGCGCCAGCAGCCAGGGTCCCCAGGATCAGCCCCAGCATTTT. V gene TRBV4-3 combines with J gene TRBJ1-5, with D hard to call. The V and J ends lost 3 bases and 5 bases respectively, with 11 bases between them. CDR3 length equals 14 residues. The germline V gene has CDR1 LGHNA and CDR2 YSLEER.

The V and J genes are TRBV6-5 and TRBJ1-2, with unresolved D. Trimming took 8 bases from V and 6 from J, leaving 10 bases between them. Per the germline V gene, CDR1 is MNHEY and CDR2 is SVGAGI. This CDR3 is 11 amino acids long. The CDR3 protein is CASRRGNGYTF. The CDR3 coding sequence is TGTGCCAGCCGAAGAGGGAATGGCTACACCTTC.

J is TRBJ1-1 and V is TRBV10-3; D unresolved. Between the trimmed V and J ends, which lost 5 bases and 1 base, there was a span of 11 bases. The CDR3 sequence is 14 residues long. Germline CDR1 ENHRY, CDR2 SYGVKD. This chain's CDR3 is CAISTREANTEAFF. As DNA, the CDR3 is TGTGCCATCAGTACCCGGGAGGCGAACACTGAAGCTTTCTTT.

The rearrangement uses TRBV7-9 and TRBJ2-2; 8 bases agree with TRBD2. CDR1 and CDR2 (germline): SEHNR, FQNEAQ (reference sequence). With 5 bases clipped from V and 7 bases from J, the junction kept 9 bases outside the gene matches. The CDR3 contains 15 residues. The CDR3 sequence is CASSGSTSVGGELFF. DNA for the CDR3: TGTGCCAGCAGCGGATCGACTAGCGTGGGCGGGGAGCTGTTTTTT.

The chain uses TRBV4-2 and TRBJ2-3, with 10 positions matching TRBD2. In germline, CDR1 is LGHNA, CDR2 YNFKEQ. The CDR3 is made up of 16 amino acids. Losses at the gene ends were 2 bases for V and 4 bases for J; bases not matched to a gene: 6. CDR3 protein: CASSQRASGSSDTQYF. The CDR3 DNA sequence: TGTGCCAGCAGCCAACGGGCTAGCGGGAGTTCAGATACGCAGTATTTT.

The CDR3 bases are TGTGCCAGCAGCACCGGGGGGAACACTGAAGCTTTCTTT. Its protein is CASSTGGNTEAFF. V and J are TRBV6-5 and TRBJ1-1, with a possible D match to TRBD1 (5 bases). Germline CDR1 and CDR2: MNHEY and SVGAGI. The CDR3 contains 13 residues. Trimming pared 6 bases from V and 1 base from J, leaving 9 bases between.

CDR3 sequence: CAAAGGNEQFF. DNA for the CDR3: TGTGCCGCCGCAGGGGGGAATGAGCAGTTCTTC. This chain connects TRBV27 to TRBJ2-1, with D possibly matching TRBD1 (7 bases). The CDR3 totals 11 residues. From germline, CDR1 is MNHEY and CDR2 SMNVEV (reference sequence). Trimming removed 11 bases at V and 7 bases at J, with 12 bases between.

The chain joins TRBV7-6 to TRBJ2-3; 7 bases map to TRBD2. Trimming at V came to 4 bases and at J to 4 bases, leaving 8 bases not matched to a gene. The CDR3 has 15 amino acids. Germline V lookup: CDR1 SGHVS, CDR2 FNYEAQ. CDR3 DNA sequence: TGTGCCAGCAGCTCAGGACTAGGAGGGGCAGATACGCAGTATTTT. The encoded protein is CASSSGLGGADTQYF. The full variable domain, rest sourced from reference TRBV7-6 and TRBJ2-3, is GAGVSQSPRYKVTKRGQDVALRCDPISGHVSLYWYRQALGQGPEFLTYFNYEAQQDKSGLPNDRFSAERPEGSISTLTIQRTEQRDSAMYRCASSSGLGGADTQYFGPGTRLTVL.

The rearrangement joins TRBV4-3 to TRBJ2-1; TRBD1 aligns across 7 bases. CDR1 is LGHNA and CDR2 is YSLEER in the germline V gene. J was trimmed by 4 bases and V by 4 bases; bases with no gene match: 7. The CDR3 contains 15 residues. The CDR3 nucleotides are TGCGCCAGCAGCCCCCGACAGGGCTGGTACAATGAGCAGTTCTTC. Translating it yields CASSPRQGWYNEQFF.

About this clone itself: The junction and the germline gene differ at one end; a read error may be behind it. At the DNA level, this CDR3 is encoded by other sequences in the same sample as well. The chain uses TRBV28 and TRBJ2-3, with TRBD2 identical over 14 bases. The CDR3 is 15 amino acids. Per the germline V gene, CDR1 is MDHEN and CDR2 is SYDVKM. The CDR3 coding sequence is TGCGCCAGCATGGGACTAGCGGGAGTTGCAGATACGCAGTATTTT. Amino acid sequence: CASMGLAGVADTQYF.

The chain carries TRBV5-4 and TRBJ1-4; 7 nucleotides agree with TRBD1. CDR1 is SGHNT, CDR2 YYREEE, per germline (reference sequence). V shed 2 bases and J 8 bases; nucleotides not matched to a gene: 6. The CDR3 covers 14 residues. The CDR3 DNA reads as TGTGCCAGCAGCTTTAAGGCAGGGGGGGAAAAACTGTTTTTT. Its translation: CASSFKAGGEKLFF.